This record covers a single T cell receptor beta chain. Its antigen has not been determined. No clone much larger than this one lies a single base away; base qualities are absent. This specimen belongs to a study of CD8 T cells in Susac syndrome (dated by TCRdb to about 2019). As for the study more broadly: Repertoire sequencing was used to test whether CD8+ T cell activation and differentiation in Susac syndrome was antigen driven. General conclusions and limits of the study: The number of individuals in the TCR sequencing and HLA analysis was recognized as being relatively small.

Peripheral blood CD8+ and CD4+ T cells from healthy donors, Susac syndrome patients and multiple sclerosis patients were profiled by high-throughput TCR beta sequencing. Healthy donors were age- and sex-matched controls. Bulk CD8+ and CD4+ T cells were purified magnetically by negative isolation, whereas CD8+ TEMRA cells were enriched by FACS. Blood was drawn into EDTA tubes, processed within 24 hours, and PBMCs were isolated by density gradient centrifugation. PBMCs destined for TCR sequencing were cryopreserved in liquid nitrogen and later thawed in a 37 °C water bath. A purity of at least 90% was achieved for sorted or isolated CD4+, CD8+ and CD8+ TEMRA cells. RNA was extracted with the RNeasy kit and roughly 0.45 to 1 ug was reverse transcribed using random hexamers. TCR beta CDR3 regions were amplified with the immunoSEQ multiplex PCR assay covering 54 Vbeta and 13 Jbeta segments. To correct PCR amplification bias, a synthetic template baseline was used for both primer optimization and computational correction. The source study handled its data this way. Only productive sequences were kept, with reads annotated to V, D and J genes according to IMGT and analyzed in immunoSEQ Analyzer. Clonality was computed as one minus Shannon entropy normalized by log2 of the number of productive unique sequences. For each patient and control, public and private clones were evaluated within the 100 most prevalent clones. Clones were defined as Susac-specific when absent from the healthy and MS cohorts, from roughly 1,000 published viral clones and from other ImmuneACCESS disease sequences. TCRdb reanalyzed the raw reads on its own, using fastp at Q25 for trimming and MiXCR for clone calling, and kept in-frame beta chains. Every CDR3 protein is listed once, alongside the most common genes and DNA of its rows. TCRdb's processing, not the authors', yielded these V and J calls. This sample holds roughly 160,000 distinct CDR3 sequences; around 96% were observed only once. The top ten constitute 0.14% of the sample.

The sequenced sample was CD4+ T cells from PBMCs. The TCR originated in a human donor in good health.

The nucleotides are TGTGCCAGCCAAGAAAGGGGCTCCTACGAGCAGTACTTC. Its protein is CASQERGSYEQYF. The chain uses TRBV2 and TRBJ2-7; TRBD1 is a possible D gene, resting on 5 matching bases. The germline V gene supplies CDR1 SNHLY and CDR2 FYNNEI. V gives up 8 bases and J gives up 0 bases, and the segment between their germline ends measures 11 bases. The CDR3, from cysteine to phenylalanine, totals 13 residues. Only the CDR3 region is kept as DNA, spanning 39 bases read in frame from base 1. The variable domain in full, with residues beyond the CDR3 obtained from the reference TRBV2 and TRBJ2-7 genes, is EPEVTQTPSHQVTQMGQEVILRCVPISNHLYFYWYRQILGQKVEFLVSFYNNEISEKSEIFDDQFSVERPDGSNFTLKIRSTKLEDSAMYFCASQERGSYEQYFGPGTRLTVT.